Below, 23 T cell receptor beta chains from the same sample are listed, as sequenced in a study of OX40 agonist ivuxolimab in advanced cancers. Clones were sequenced by immunoSEQ multiplex PCR, and TCRdb holds only the in-frame ones, with some missing. The sample comprises some 14,000 clones, about 90% of which are singletons, and 67% rests with the top ten. The source material was CD4+ or CD8+ T cells sorted from blood, sampled in a trial of the OX40 agonist ivuxolimab. The source of these receptors is an adult with an advanced solid tumor such as melanoma, head and neck, liver or kidney cancer.

J is TRBJ1-3 and V is TRBV5-6; D is possibly TRBD1 (5 bases). The CDR3 spans 13 residues. V dropped 1 base and J dropped 5 bases, with 7 bases sitting between them. CDR1 SGHDT and CDR2 YYEEEE come from the germline V gene. CDR3 DNA: TGTGCCAGCAGCTTGCGGGGGAGAAACACCATATATTTT. Its translation is CASSLRGRNTIYF. Combining the CDR3 with reference TRBV5-6 and TRBJ1-3 gives the whole variable domain DAGVTQSPTHLIKTRGQQVTLRCSPKSGHDTVSWYQQALGQGPQFIFQYYEEEERQRGNFPDRFSGHQFPNYSSELNVNALLLGDSALYLCASSLRGRNTIYFGEGSWLTVV.

The V and J genes are TRBV6-1 and TRBJ2-5, with TRBD2 matching over 15 bases. CDR3 length: 15 residues. Germline V gives CDR1 MNHNS, CDR2 SASEGT. V shed 10 bases and J 5 bases; nucleotides not matched to a gene: 8. The CDR3 DNA follows: TGTGCCACTGAGGGACTAGCGGGAGGACCGGAGACCCAGTACTTC. Encoded protein: CATEGLAGGPETQYF.

The sample holds one count of this clone. This chain links TRBV5-4 with TRBJ2-7, with TRBD2 identical over 7 bases. From germline, CDR1 is SGHNT and CDR2 YYREEE (reference sequence). CDR3 size: 14 residues. Trimming at V came to 2 bases and at J to 2 bases, leaving 4 bases not matched to a gene. The DNA for the CDR3 is TGTGCCAGCAGCTTATCGGGAGGAACCTACGAGCAGTACTTC. As protein: CASSLSGGTYEQYF.

This chain uses TRBV7-6 with TRBJ2-3, with TRBD2 matching 8 bases. The V segment lost 5 bases and the J segment 4 bases; nucleotides outside the gene matches: 5. Germline assignment: CDR1 SGHVS and CDR2 FNYEAQ. The CDR3 spans 14 residues. The CDR3 nucleotides are TGTGCCAGCAGCGCGGGACTAGGTGCAGATACGCAGTATTTT. Translated: CASSAGLGADTQYF.

The chain couples TRBV11-3 to TRBJ1-1; the D is unclear. This CDR3 is 12 amino acids long. The V gene lost 2 bases and the J gene lost 3 bases, with 4 bases spanning the gap. CDR1 is SGHNT and CDR2 is YENEEA in the germline V gene. The CDR3: CASSLTHTEAFF. CDR3 DNA sequence: TGTGCCAGCAGCTTAACGCACACTGAAGCTTTCTTT. The full variable domain, completed using reference TRBV11-3 and TRBJ1-1, is EAGVVQSPRYKIIEKKQPVAFWCNPISGHNTLYWYLQNLGQGPELLIRYENEEAVDDSQLPKDRFSAERLKGVDSTLKIQPAELGDSAVYLCASSLTHTEAFFGQGTRLTVV.

The table lists this clone with a few counts. The V and J genes are TRBV7-2 and TRBJ2-7; possible D gene TRBD1, 5 bases. Germline V gene sequence: CDR1 SGHTA, CDR2 FQGNSA. The CDR3 has 15 amino acids. The V gene lost 3 bases and the J gene lost 6 bases, with 18 bases spanning the gap. The CDR3 sequence: CASSFRGGRAAEQYF. In DNA form, the CDR3 reads TGTGCCAGCAGCTTTAGGGGTGGAAGGGCCGCCGAGCAGTACTTC.

The chain employs TRBV12-5 and TRBJ2-1, with D unclear. CDR3 length equals 13 residues. CDR1 is LGHNT, CDR2 FRNRAP, per germline. The V end was cut by 7 bases, the J end by 3 bases, with 10 bases between. CDR3 sequence reads: CASAVNSYNEQFF. The CDR3 DNA follows: TGTGCTAGTGCGGTTAACAGCTACAATGAGCAGTTCTTC.

The table lists this clone with a count of one. V gene TRBV15 combines with J gene TRBJ1-5; 7 nucleotides line up with TRBD1. Germline lookup yields CDR1 LNHNV and CDR2 YYDKDF (reference sequence). The CDR3 sequence is 19 residues long. Losses at the gene ends were 0 bases for V and 4 bases for J; bases not matched to a gene: 15. CDR3 amino acids: CATSRDTHMGQNLNQPQHF. CDR3 DNA sequence: TGTGCCACCAGCAGAGACACCCACATGGGACAGAACCTTAATCAGCCCCAGCATTTT.

The chain employs TRBV7-9 and TRBJ2-7, with D possibly TRBD2 on 6 matching bases. The V end lost 5 bases, the J end lost 4 bases, and 18 bases lay between the germline ends. The germline V gene encodes CDR1 SEHNR and CDR2 FQNEAQ (reference sequence). The CDR3 length is 15 residues. The CDR3 region is CASSARSGVMYEQYF. For the CDR3, the DNA is TGTGCCAGCAGCGCGCGTAGCGGTGTCATGTACGAGCAGTACTTC. The complete variable domain, with remaining parts taken from reference TRBV7-9 and TRBJ2-7, reads DTGVSQNPRHKITKRGQNVTFRCDPISEHNRLYWYRQTLGQGPEFLTYFQNEAQLEKSRLLSDRFSAERPKGSFSTLEIQRTEQGDSAMYLCASSARSGVMYEQYFGPGTRLTVT.

This chain joins TRBV6-6 and TRBJ1-2; TRBD1 aligns across 7 bases. The CDR3 contains 13 residues. The J segment lost 4 bases and the V segment lost 6 bases, leaving 5 bases of the junction unmatched. CDR1 and CDR2 (germline): MNHNY, SVGAGI (reference sequence). The CDR3 region has the DNA TGTGCCAGCAGAATACAGGGGACCTATGGCTACACCTTC. Translating it yields CASRIQGTYGYTF.

The gene calls are TRBV11-3 and TRBJ1-1, with unresolved D. The germline V and J ends were trimmed by 2 bases and 6 bases, with 10 bases remaining between them. The CDR3 sequence is 13 residues long. CDR1 is SGHNT, CDR2 YENEEA, per germline. CDR3: CASSLRNTSEAFF. Here the CDR3 DNA reads TGTGCCAGCAGCTTAAGGAACACCTCTGAAGCTTTCTTT.

The rearrangement joins TRBV21-1 to TRBJ1-1; the D call of TRBD1 is as the table states it, not checked on the DNA. TRBV21-1 is annotated as a pseudogene. This CDR3 contains 15 residues. The chain's CDR3 is CASSNDSRLNTEAFF. In DNA, the CDR3 is TGTGCCAGCAGCAACGACAGCCGGTTGAACACTGAAGCTTTCTTT.

V usage is TRBV25-1 and J usage is TRBJ2-2; D is undetermined. The CDR3 sequence is 13 residues long. Germline-derived CDR1 and CDR2 are MGHDK and SYGVNS. The germline V and J ends were trimmed by 4 bases and 1 base, with 4 bases remaining between them. The CDR3 DNA reads as TGTGCCAGCAGTGGGATGAACACCGGGGAGCTGTTTTTT. It encodes CASSGMNTGELFF. The full variable domain, in which reference TRBV25-1 and TRBJ2-2 provide the parts outside the CDR3, is EADIYQTPRYLVIGTGKKITLECSQTMGHDKMYWYQQDPGMELHLIHYSYGVNSTEKGDLSSESTVSRIRTEHFPLTLESARPSHTSQYLCASSGMNTGELFFGEGSRLTVL.

This chain joins TRBV6-5 and TRBJ1-5; possibly TRBD1 for D (5 bases). Germline values: CDR1 MNHEY, CDR2 SVGAGI. The CDR3 is 14 amino acids. Between the trimmed V and J ends, which lost 2 bases and 5 bases, there was a span of 10 bases. CDR3 in DNA: TGTGCCAGCAGTTACGGACACCCCGATCAGCCCCAGCATTTT. Its protein is CASSYGHPDQPQHF.

The V call is TRBV6-5, the J call TRBJ2-3; no firm D call. Trimming shortened V by 4 bases and J by 3 bases, and 11 bases separated the two germline ends. There are 14 residues in the CDR3. CDR1 is MNHEY and CDR2 is SVGAGI in the germline V gene. The CDR3 DNA is TGTGCCAGCAGTTCCCTGACGGCGACAGATACGCAGTATTTT. Its protein is CASSSLTATDTQYF.

The chain recombines TRBV18 with TRBJ2-3; 10 bases align to TRBD2. J was trimmed by 2 bases and V by 5 bases; bases with no gene match: 10. Germline V gives CDR1 KGHSH, CDR2 LQKENI. CDR3 size: 17 residues. The DNA for the CDR3 is TGTGCCAGCTCATCAACGGCTAGCGGGAGTTTCACAGATACGCAGTATTTT. It encodes CASSSTASGSFTDTQYF. The complete variable domain, with remaining parts taken from reference TRBV18 and TRBJ2-3, reads NAGVMQNPRHLVRRRGQEARLRCSPMKGHSHVYWYRQLPEEGLKFMVYLQKENIIDESGMPKERFSAEFPKEGPSILRIQQVVRGDSAAYFCASSSTASGSFTDTQYFGPGTRLTVL.

The chain uses TRBV9 and TRBJ2-7, with D unresolved. Germline loops: CDR1 SGDLS, CDR2 YYNGEE. Trimming took 0 bases from V and 5 from J, leaving 12 bases between them. CDR3 length: 14 amino acids. In DNA form, the CDR3 reads TGTGCCAGCAGCGTAGGTAACCGAGCCCACGAGCAGTACTTC. Amino acid sequence: CASSVGNRAHEQYF. The full variable domain, rest sourced from reference TRBV9 and TRBJ2-7, is DSGVTQTPKHLITATGQRVTLRCSPRSGDLSVYWYQQSLDQGLQFLIQYYNGEERAKGNILERFSAQQFPDLHSELNLSSLELGDSALYFCASSVGNRAHEQYFGPGTRLTVT.

A single count supports this clone. This chain uses TRBV11-1 with TRBJ2-5, with D perhaps TRBD1 (5 bases). CDR3 length: 16 amino acids. The V gene lost 1 base and the J gene lost 3 bases, with 15 bases spanning the gap. The germline CDR1 and CDR2 sequences are SGHAT and FQDESV (reference sequence). The CDR3 DNA reads TGTGCCAGCAGCTTAGATGTCAGGGCTGGGGAAGAGACCCAGTACTTC. Its protein product is CASSLDVRAGEETQYF.

The chain joins TRBV9 to TRBJ2-1; 10 bases line up with TRBD2. Germline CDR1 is SGDLS and CDR2 is YYNGEE. J gave up 1 base and V 4 bases, and 5 bases lay outside the gene matches. CDR3 length equals 16 residues. The CDR3 here is CASSKAGGLSYNEQFF. The CDR3 DNA is TGTGCCAGCAGCAAAGCGGGGGGGCTATCCTACAATGAGCAGTTCTTC.

This rearrangement joins TRBV6-5 to TRBJ2-7; either TRBD1 or TRBD2 may fit D (5 bases each). V shed 5 bases and J shed 7 bases, with 12 bases lying between them. The CDR3 length is 12 residues. CDR1 and CDR2 (germline): MNHEY, SVGAGI. The CDR3 region has the DNA TGTGCCAGCAGTACCCCGGGGCGGGAGCAGTACTTC. It specifies CASSTPGREQYF.

The rearrangement links TRBV19 to TRBJ2-3; TRBD1 might be the D (6 bases). Germline-derived CDR1 and CDR2 are LNHDA and SQIVND (reference sequence). With 4 bases removed from V and 4 bases from J, the gap between germline ends came to 18 bases. The CDR3 length is 16 residues. CDR3 nucleotides: TGTGCCAGTAGTAGGACAGTTTCGGACCTTTCAGATACGCAGTATTTT. Translating gives CASSRTVSDLSDTQYF.

The chain uses TRBV4-1 and TRBJ2-5; D gene unclear. Between the trimmed V and J ends, which lost 0 bases and 2 bases, there was a span of 10 bases. The CDR3 length is 15 residues. The germline gives CDR1 MGHRA, CDR2 YSYEKL. In DNA form, the CDR3 reads TGCGCCAGCAGCCAAGATGGTCATCCTCAAGAGACCCAGTACTTC. Its protein is CASSQDGHPQETQYF.

The V call is TRBV14, the J call TRBJ1-2, with 8 bases that match TRBD1. V was pared by 1 base and J by 0 bases, with 7 bases of the junction left unmatched. Germline CDR1 is SGHDN and CDR2 is FVKESK. This CDR3 contains 17 residues. CDR3 sequence: CASSQAGGAFTNYGYTF. CDR3 in DNA: TGTGCCAGCAGCCAAGCAGGGGGCGCATTCACTAACTATGGCTACACCTTC.